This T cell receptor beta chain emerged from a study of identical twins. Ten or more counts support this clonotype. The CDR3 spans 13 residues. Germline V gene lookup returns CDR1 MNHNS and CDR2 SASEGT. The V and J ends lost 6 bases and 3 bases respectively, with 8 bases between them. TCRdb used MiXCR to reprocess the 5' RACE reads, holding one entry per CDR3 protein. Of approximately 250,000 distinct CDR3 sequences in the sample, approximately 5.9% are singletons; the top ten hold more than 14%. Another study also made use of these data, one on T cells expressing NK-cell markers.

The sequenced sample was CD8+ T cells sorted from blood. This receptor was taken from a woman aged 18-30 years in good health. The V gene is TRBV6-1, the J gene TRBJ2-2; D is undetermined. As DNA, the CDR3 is TGTGCCAGCAGCCTTTCATACACCGGGGAGCTGTTTTTT. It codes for CASSLSYTGELFF.